The 17 T cell receptor beta chains given below trace back to one sample, sequenced in a study of monozygotic twins with inflammatory bowel disease. One entry per CDR3 protein, without DNA, is what TCRdb gives after re-calling the 5' RACE reads. The record lists around 380,000 distinct CDR3 sequences, of which the ten most abundant hold 2% to 3%. Input material: blood. Receptors originate from a human donor with ulcerative colitis or Crohn's disease, or a healthy co-twin of an affected twin (not recorded which).

This sequence joins TRBV15 and TRBJ2-7. CDR1 LNHNV and CDR2 YYDKDF come from the germline V gene (reference sequence). There are 13 residues in the CDR3. This chain's CDR3 is CATSGLWDYEQYF.

The J gene is TRBJ1-1, the V gene TRBV28; TCRdb calls TRBD1, which cannot be checked without DNA. Looked up from germline, CDR1 is MDHEN and CDR2 is SYDVKM. The CDR3 runs 15 residues. The CDR3 loop is CASSHGQGAGTEAFF.

The gene calls are TRBV7-2 and TRBJ2-1; TCRdb reports TRBD1, a call that lacks DNA to check it against. Germline-derived CDR1 and CDR2 are SGHTA and FQGNSA. The CDR3 covers 15 residues. The CDR3: CASSSTFTGLNEQFF.

The chain joins TRBV30 to TRBJ2-2. Per the germline V gene, CDR1 is GTSNPN and CDR2 is SVGIG (reference sequence). The CDR3 is 13 residues long. The CDR3 loop is CAWSVTATGELFF.

The chain combines TRBV9 with TRBJ2-3; TCRdb outputs TRBD2, but without DNA this stays unchecked. Germline V gene lookup returns CDR1 SGDLS and CDR2 YYNGEE. The CDR3 spans 16 residues. The CDR3 spells CASSVGIAGGTDTQYF.

The V gene is TRBV20-1, the J gene TRBJ2-1; TCRdb's D gene call, TRBD1, goes unchecked for lack of DNA. Looked up from germline, CDR1 is DFQATT and CDR2 is SNEGSKA (reference sequence). There are 15 residues in the CDR3. This CDR3 reads CSAPGGGGPYNEQFF.

The chain couples TRBV7-2 to TRBJ2-3; TCRdb indicates TRBD2, and absent DNA this call remains unverified. CDR1 is SGHTA and CDR2 is FQGNSA in the germline V gene. This CDR3 region has 14 residues. This CDR3 is CASSSIRDFDTQYF. The complete variable domain, with remaining parts taken from reference TRBV7-2 and TRBJ2-3, reads GAGVSQSPSNKVTEKGKDVELRCDPISGHTALYWYRQSLGQGLEFLIYFQGNSAPDKSGLPSDRFSAERTGGSVSTLTIQRTQQEDSAVYLCASSSIRDFDTQYFGPGTRLTVL.

The chain joins TRBV29-1 to TRBJ2-5; TCRdb reports TRBD2, a call that lacks DNA to check it against. CDR3 length: 15 amino acids. Germline V gives CDR1 SQVTM, CDR2 ANQGSEA. The CDR3 is CSVDRRGVSGETQYF.

V is TRBV10-1 and J is TRBJ2-2; there is no DNA to check the TCRdb D call of TRBD2. The CDR3 is made up of 16 amino acids. CDR1 and CDR2 from the germline V gene are WNHNN and SYGVQD (reference sequence). CDR3 region: CASSESTGTGTGELFF.

The CDR3 here is CASSLNGEGNTEAFF. This chain joins TRBV5-1 and TRBJ1-1. The CDR3 covers 15 residues. The germline V gene encodes CDR1 SGHRS and CDR2 YFSETQ.

The rearrangement links TRBV10-3 to TRBJ1-5. The CDR3 totals 13 residues. Germline CDR1 reads ENHRY; CDR2 reads SYGVKD. CDR3 in amino acids: CAIRGESNQPQHF.

This CDR3 is CASRDRIYPGELFF. This chain links TRBV27 with TRBJ2-2; TCRdb selects TRBD1, and the lack of DNA leaves this call unchecked. The CDR3 runs 14 residues. Germline values: CDR1 MNHEY, CDR2 SMNVEV (reference sequence).

The chain is built from TRBV5-6 and TRBJ2-3; TCRdb's D call of TRBD2 is untestable without DNA. The CDR3 loop spans 18 amino acids. Germline V gene lookup returns CDR1 SGHDT and CDR2 YYEEEE. Here the CDR3 reads CASSGLAGKGLTTDTQYF.

The rearrangement joins TRBV5-1 to TRBJ1-1; TCRdb's D gene call, TRBD1, goes unchecked for lack of DNA. In germline, CDR1 is SGHRS, CDR2 YFSETQ. The CDR3 runs 15 residues. CDR3 amino acids: CASRREQGWGTEAFF. The variable domain in full, with the rest retrieved from reference TRBV5-1 and TRBJ1-1, is KAGVTQTPRYLIKTRGQQVTLSCSPISGHRSVSWYQQTPGQGLQFLFEYFSETQRNKGNFPGRFSGRQFSNSRSEMNVSTLELGDSALYLCASRREQGWGTEAFFGQGTRLTVV.

The chain combines TRBV28 with TRBJ2-7; without DNA, the TCRdb call of TRBD1 cannot be checked. Germline CDR1 and CDR2: MDHEN and SYDVKM. This CDR3 has 15 amino acids. The CDR3 is CASRFMGGGHYEQYF.

This chain joins TRBV27 and TRBJ2-3. The CDR3 covers 13 residues. Looked up from germline, CDR1 is MNHEY and CDR2 is SMNVEV (reference sequence). The CDR3 loop is CASRRTSTDTQYF.

The J gene is TRBJ2-1, the V gene TRBV20-1; the TCRdb call, TRBD2, lacks DNA for checking. The CDR3 spans 15 residues. The germline CDR1 and CDR2 sequences are DFQATT and SNEGSKA (reference sequence). This CDR3 is CSARPTSGSIDEQFF.